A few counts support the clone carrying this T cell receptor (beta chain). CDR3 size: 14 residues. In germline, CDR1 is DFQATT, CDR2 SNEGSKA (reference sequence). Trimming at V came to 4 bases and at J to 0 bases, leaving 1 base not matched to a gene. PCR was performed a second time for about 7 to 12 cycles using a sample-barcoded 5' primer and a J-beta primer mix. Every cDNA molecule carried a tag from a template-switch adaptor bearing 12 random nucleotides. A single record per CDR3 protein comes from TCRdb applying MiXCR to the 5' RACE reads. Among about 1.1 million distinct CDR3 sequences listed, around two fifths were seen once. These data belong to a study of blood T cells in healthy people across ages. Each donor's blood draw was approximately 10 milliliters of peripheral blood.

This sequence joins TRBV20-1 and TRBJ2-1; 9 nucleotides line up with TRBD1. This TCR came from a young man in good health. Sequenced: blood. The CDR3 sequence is CSANRGPSYNEQFF. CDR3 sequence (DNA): TGCAGTGCTAACAGGGGGCCCTCCTACAATGAGCAGTTCTTC.